Reported below is one T cell receptor beta chain. TCRdb's copy holds only in-frame clones and misses some; the assay was immunoSEQ multiplex PCR. The sample has 100,000 or so clones, 92% seen once; the top ten hold around 2.3%. This entry is derived from a study of control samples from healthy donors and cancer patients. The CDR3 sequence is 13 residues long. Trimming removed 6 bases at V and 3 bases at J, with 11 bases between. Germline CDR1 and CDR2: MNHEY and SVGAGI. This sequence was found in a woman aged 18-35 years in good health. The V and J genes are TRBV6-5 and TRBJ2-5; no clear D. Sequenced: blood. CDR3 loop: CASRKVPKETQYF. CDR3 DNA sequence: TGTGCCAGCAGAAAGGTACCGAAAGAGACCCAGTACTTC.